This T cell receptor (beta chain) came from a study of blood T cell repertoires in COVID-19. The germline V gene has CDR1 MDHEN and CDR2 SYDVKM. Losses at the gene ends were 6 bases for V and 7 bases for J; bases not matched to a gene: 2. CDR3 length equals 13 residues. The method was immunoSEQ multiplex PCR; TCRdb's version includes in-frame clones alone and lacks a portion of them. The data show over 95,000 clones, approximately 90% seen once. This chain uses TRBV28 with TRBJ1-6; TRBD1 aligns across 8 bases. This clonotype was sampled from a human donor with acute or convalescent COVID-19. The donor label of this sample is uncertain. Input material: peripheral blood. CDR3 sequence: CASSRDRNSPLHF. The CDR3 nucleotides are TGTGCCAGCAGCCGGGACAGGAATTCACCCCTCCACTTT.